These 9 T cell receptor beta chains were all obtained from the same sample, sequenced in a study of blood T cell repertoires in COVID-19. The method was immunoSEQ multiplex PCR; TCRdb's version includes in-frame clones alone and lacks a portion of them. The table has around 250,000 clones, around 90% seen once; the top ten hold approximately 2.3%. Sequencing used peripheral blood. The receptors originated from a woman aged 55 to 70 with COVID-19, enrolled during active disease.

This rearrangement joins TRBV4-3 to TRBJ1-5; 7 nucleotides agree with TRBD1. The CDR3 is made up of 15 amino acids. The germline gives CDR1 LGHNA, CDR2 YSLEER. V lost 0 bases and J lost 5; bases outside the gene matches: 4. CDR3 sequence: CASSQDWDRYQPQHF. DNA for the CDR3: TGCGCCAGCAGCCAAGATTGGGACAGATATCAGCCCCAGCATTTT.

CDR3 sequence (DNA): TGTGCCAGCAGCCCCGGGACAGGGGCCCAGAACACTGAAGCTTTCTTT. Amino acids: CASSPGTGAQNTEAFF. The chain carries TRBV5-6 and TRBJ1-1; TRBD1 matches 10 bases. The CDR3 spans 16 residues. J lost 1 base, V lost 4 bases, and 7 bases had no gene match. Looked up from germline, CDR1 is SGHDT and CDR2 is YYEEEE.

This chain links TRBV7-2 with TRBJ2-5; TRBD2 matches 9 bases. CDR1 is SGHTA, CDR2 FQGNSA, per germline. CDR3 length: 16 amino acids. J gave up 5 bases and V 1 base, and 8 bases lay outside the gene matches. The CDR3 region is CASSLEWRGGRETQYF. For the CDR3, the DNA is TGTGCCAGCAGCTTAGAGTGGCGGGGGGGCCGGGAGACCCAGTACTTC. Using reference TRBV7-2 and TRBJ2-5 for the parts outside the CDR3, the full variable domain is GAGVSQSPSNKVTEKGKDVELRCDPISGHTALYWYRQSLGQGLEFLIYFQGNSAPDKSGLPSDRFSAERTGGSVSTLTIQRTQQEDSAVYLCASSLEWRGGRETQYFGPGTRLLVL.

The CDR3 bases are TGTGCCAGCAGTATCCTGAGGGGAGACAGGGGAACTGAAGCTTTCTTT. Its translation: CASSILRGDRGTEAFF. This chain joins TRBV4-2 and TRBJ1-1, with 8 nucleotides matching TRBD1. This CDR3 is built from 16 residues. CDR1 and CDR2 from the germline V gene are LGHNA and YNFKEQ. J gave up 5 bases and V 6 bases, and 14 bases lay outside the gene matches.

V and J are TRBV15 and TRBJ2-1; TRBD2 matches at 11 bases. CDR1 and CDR2 from the germline V gene are LNHNV and YYDKDF (reference sequence). V shed 7 bases, J shed 2 bases, and the junction held 4 bases outside the gene matches. The CDR3 is 15 residues long. The chain's CDR3 is CATIQTSGAYNEQFF. The CDR3 DNA follows: TGTGCCACCATTCAGACTAGCGGGGCCTACAATGAGCAGTTCTTC.

In this sample, this clone turned up once. The chain links TRBV11-3 to TRBJ2-2; D is ambiguous. The V end lost 3 bases, the J end lost 8 bases, and 10 bases lay between the germline ends. Germline V gives CDR1 SGHNT, CDR2 YENEEA. This CDR3 comprises 13 residues. CDR3 nucleotide sequence: TGTGCCAGCAGCTTCTCCATGGCAGGGGAGCTGTTTTTT. As protein: CASSFSMAGELFF.

This chain connects TRBV5-1 to TRBJ2-1, with 9 positions matching TRBD1. J was trimmed by 7 bases and V by 6 bases; bases with no gene match: 11. The length of the CDR3 is 15 residues. Germline-derived CDR1 and CDR2 are SGHRS and YFSETQ. CDR3 sequence: CASTELPGQGNEQFF. The CDR3 DNA follows: TGCGCCAGCACCGAATTACCGGGACAGGGTAATGAGCAGTTCTTC.

The chain combines TRBV18 with TRBJ2-5; D call uncertain. The CDR3 is made up of 13 amino acids. The germline V and J ends were trimmed by 4 bases and 0 bases, with 6 bases remaining between them. The germline gives CDR1 KGHSH, CDR2 LQKENI. In nucleotides, the CDR3 is TGTGCCAGCTCACTTCAGTACCAAGAGACCCAGTACTTC. The encoded protein is CASSLQYQETQYF.

The gene calls are TRBV11-1 and TRBJ2-3; TRBD1 matches 8 bases. CDR1 is SGHAT, CDR2 FQDESV, per germline (reference sequence). This CDR3 contains 15 residues. Trimming took 3 bases from V and 2 from J; bases not matched to a gene: 4. In nucleotides, the CDR3 is TGTGCCAGCAGCTTTCCAGGGGGCATCACAGATACGCAGTATTTT. It encodes CASSFPGGITDTQYF.